The entry that follows covers one T cell receptor beta chain sequence. The data were taken from a study of blood T cell repertoires in COVID-19. At the level of the study: T cells, B-cell-depleted T cells, or PBMCs provided the cDNA or gDNA that served as material.

Per germline, CDR1 SGHAT and CDR2 FQNNGV. The V end was cut by 3 bases, the J end by 9 bases, with 8 bases between. The CDR3 totals 12 residues. Study processing details: The assay estimated nucleated cells by amplifying reference gene primers. Assay used: immunoSEQ multiplex PCR; TCRdb lists only in-frame clones, some missing. The V and J calls and clone size were taken over from that table, and D and trimming were inferred from the DNA. The table lists roughly 92,000 clones, 85% to 90% of them singletons. The TCR sequence derives from a woman of 80 years or more with active or convalescent COVID-19. The sample taken for sequencing was peripheral blood. V and J are TRBV11-2 and TRBJ2-2, with D hard to call. CDR3 residues: CASSFLVRELFF. DNA for the CDR3: TGTGCCAGCAGCTTCCTCGTCCGGGAGCTGTTTTTT. The entire variable domain, with the rest obtained from reference TRBV11-2 and TRBJ2-2, is as follows: EAGVAQSPRYKIIEKRQSVAFWCNPISGHATLYWYQQILGQGPKLLIQFQNNGVVDDSQLPKDRFSAERLKGVDSTLKIQPAKLEDSAVYLCASSFLVRELFFGEGSRLTVL.